The T cell receptor beta chain under discussion was sequenced for a study of cytomegalovirus exposure and HLA in healthy donors. PCR primers comprised 60 Vbeta and 13 Jbeta primers. The repertoire was sequenced with immunoSEQ multiplex PCR; TCRdb's copy has only in-frame clones and lacks some. The sample yields some 120,000 clones, around 77% seen once. Sequencing input: PBMCs. This sequence originates from a human donor in good health.

The chain's CDR3 is CASNINTGAYEQYF. The CDR3 DNA reads TGTGCCAGCAACATCAACACAGGGGCCTACGAGCAGTACTTC. The chain recombines TRBV2 with TRBJ2-7, with 7 bases fitting TRBD1. The CDR3 loop spans 14 amino acids. Germline V gives CDR1 SNHLY, CDR2 FYNNEI. V lost 7 bases and J lost 2; bases outside the gene matches: 8.